This TCR beta chain was identified in a study of shared clonotypes between healthy human individuals. Study summary: Donors had three CD4 naive, three CD4 memory, two CD8 naive and one CD8 memory plate apiece.

The CDR3 loop spans 15 amino acids. Trimming took off 0 bases at V and 3 bases at J, with 12 bases between the two ends. Germline CDR1 SNHLY, CDR2 FYNNEI. A deep-level run was used for the assay. TCRdb's table, derived via immunoSEQ multiplex PCR, lists solely in-frame clones and lacks some. The repertoire has some 2,500,000 clones, approximately 93% of them found once; the top ten carry more than 0.35%. The V call is TRBV2, the J call TRBJ2-7; no clear D. Sequencing was carried out using naive CD4+ T cells from PBMCs. As to subset: CD45RA+ positively selected. The origin of this receptor is a man in his late teens or twenties in good health. Some clones in this sample may be carry-over from other donors' samples. This CDR3 reads CASSEARLVGYEQYF. The CDR3 region has the DNA TGTGCCAGCAGTGAAGCGCGGCTAGTCGGCTACGAGCAGTACTTC.